The 26 T cell receptor beta chains in this list originate from one sample, sequenced in a study of T and B cells in COVID-19 patients. Multiplex PCR with BIOMED2 TRB-A/B primer pools amplified TRB rearrangements. TCRdb reanalysed the multiplex PCR reads using MiXCR and keeps one entry per CDR3 protein. This sample carries 24,000 or so distinct CDR3 sequences, 30% to 35% of them seen once, and the ten largest clones take around 1.8%. TRB was amplified from about 260-540 ng of blood genomic DNA. The sample taken for sequencing was blood. The receptors come from a human donor who had recovered from COVID-19.

The V call is TRBV9, the J call TRBJ2-2; D is uncertain. Germline V gives CDR1 SGDLS, CDR2 YYNGEE. V lost 0 bases and J lost 10, with 10 bases in between. The CDR3 is made up of 13 amino acids. The CDR3 loop reads CASSVVPLVELFF. The CDR3 DNA reads TGTGCCAGCAGCGTAGTACCCCTCGTGGAGCTGTTTTTT.

The chain links TRBV6-2 or TRBV6-3 to TRBJ1-2, with D unclear. With 0 bases removed from V and 4 bases from J, the gap between germline ends came to 12 bases. The CDR3 is 15 residues long. Per germline, CDR1 MNHEY and CDR2 SVGEGT. CDR3 in amino acids: CASSYSYGISYGYTF. DNA for the CDR3: TGTGCCAGCAGTTACTCCTACGGTATTTCCTATGGCTACACCTTC.

J is TRBJ1-5 and V is TRBV19, with unresolved D. CDR3 length: 15 residues. The germline V gene has CDR1 LNHDA and CDR2 SQIVND (reference sequence). The ends were cut back, 1 base at V and 3 bases at J, with 10 bases in the middle. The CDR3 region is CASSIGTGNNQPQHF. The CDR3 DNA follows: TGTGCCAGTAGTATAGGGACGGGTAACAATCAGCCCCAGCATTTT.

This clonotype was counted at least ten times. CDR3 protein: CSVVTGGGGTEAFF. The CDR3 DNA reads TGCAGCGTCGTCACAGGGGGCGGTGGCACTGAAGCTTTCTTT. This chain uses TRBV29-1 with TRBJ1-1; the match to TRBD1 covers 9 bases. This CDR3 region has 14 residues. The germline gives CDR1 SQVTM, CDR2 ANQGSEA. Trimming removed 6 bases from V and 4 bases from J; junction bases left unmatched: 9.

J is TRBJ2-7 and V is TRBV29-1; D perhaps matches TRBD1 (6 bases). The CDR3 is 12 amino acids. Germline assignment: CDR1 SQVTM and CDR2 ANQGSEA. V dropped 6 bases and J dropped 2 bases, with 11 bases sitting between them. In nucleotides, the CDR3 is TGCAGCGTAATCCGGGACACCTACGAGCAGTACTTC. It codes for CSVIRDTYEQYF.

J is TRBJ2-7 and V is TRBV27; 8 positions agree with TRBD2. CDR1 and CDR2 from the germline V gene are MNHEY and SMNVEV (reference sequence). The junction had 3 bases not matched to a gene; V was cut back by 2 bases and J by 3 bases. The CDR3 has 14 residues. The CDR3 DNA is TGTGCCAGCAGTTTAGGTCGGGAGGGCTACGAGCAGTACTTC. Residues: CASSLGREGYEQYF.

In regard to this clonotype: This sequence may be a read error, since a much larger clone differs from it by one base. V and J are TRBV30 and TRBJ2-7; 9 positions agree with TRBD2. This CDR3 contains 15 residues. The germline V gene encodes CDR1 GTSNPN and CDR2 SVGIG (reference sequence). CDR3 protein: CARSVRASGKYEQYF. In DNA form, the CDR3 reads TGTGCCCGGAGTGTAAGAGCTAGCGGGAAATACGAGCAGTACTTC.

On this clonotype: An end of the junction does not agree with germline; a read error may underlie this. This chain links TRBV19 with TRBJ2-3, with a possible D match to TRBD1 (5 bases). CDR1 and CDR2 (germline): LNHDA, SQIVND (reference sequence). This CDR3 region has 15 residues. The CDR3 is CASSQEPGSTDTQYF. The CDR3 DNA is TGCGCCAGCAGCCAAGAACCAGGGAGCACAGATACGCAGTATTTT.

The table lists this clonotype with a few counts. This chain connects TRBV12-3 or TRBV12-4 to TRBJ1-1, with 8 bases fitting TRBD1. This CDR3 contains 13 residues. V gave up 4 bases and J gave up 4 bases; unmatched junction bases: 2. The CDR3 reads CASSYRGSTEAFF. CDR3 DNA sequence: TGTGCCAGCAGTTACAGGGGGAGCACTGAAGCTTTCTTT.

Judged by abundance, this clonotype is medium-sized (0.01 to 0.1%). The V and J genes are TRBV19 and TRBJ2-3; no firm D call. Germline CDR1 is LNHDA and CDR2 is SQIVND (reference sequence). The V and J ends lost 4 bases and 2 bases respectively, with 4 bases between them. The CDR3 has 12 residues. Here the CDR3 DNA reads TGTGCCAGTAGTAGGGACACAGATACGCAGTATTTT. As protein: CASSRDTDTQYF.

This clonotype was seen only a few times. The V call is TRBV18, the J call TRBJ1-6; perhaps TRBD1 as D (5 bases). The CDR3 totals 15 residues. V lost 3 bases and J lost 7, with 13 bases in between. Germline V gives CDR1 KGHSH, CDR2 LQKENI. The DNA for the CDR3 is TGTGCCAGCTCACCGGCCCAGGGCGGGAATTCACCCCTCCACTTT. Its protein is CASSPAQGGNSPLHF.

The chain couples TRBV27 to TRBJ2-7; tentative D call: TRBD1 (6 bases). Trimming took 3 bases from V and 6 from J, leaving 9 bases between them. CDR1 is MNHEY, CDR2 SMNVEV, per germline (reference sequence). The CDR3 loop spans 12 amino acids. The CDR3 spells CASSLAGVEQYF. CDR3 DNA sequence: TGTGCCAGCAGTTTGGCAGGGGTCGAGCAGTACTTC.

The chain has TRBV7-2 and TRBJ1-6; D ambiguous. V was pared by 4 bases and J by 9 bases, with 19 bases between. This CDR3 region has 16 residues. CDR1 SGHTA and CDR2 FQGNSA come from the germline V gene. In DNA form, the CDR3 reads TGTGCCAGCAGCTCACAACCATTCGGACGGGTTTCACCCCTCCACTTT. It yields the protein CASSSQPFGRVSPLHF.

DNA for the CDR3: TGTGCCAGCGCCCCAGTGGGACGGGAAAAACTGTTTTTT. Translated, it gives CASAPVGREKLFF. This chain connects TRBV6-1 to TRBJ1-4, with D possibly matching TRBD1 (5 bases). This CDR3 has 13 residues. Trimming pared 8 bases from V and 8 bases from J, leaving 15 bases between. Germline V gene lookup returns CDR1 MNHNS and CDR2 SASEGT.

This clonotype was seen only once. The V and J genes are TRBV19 and TRBJ2-3; the match to TRBD2 covers 12 bases. Germline V gene lookup returns CDR1 LNHDA and CDR2 SQIVND (reference sequence). This CDR3 is built from 15 residues. Trimming took 4 bases from V and 4 from J; bases not matched to a gene: 3. CDR3 region: CASSTRLAGADTQYF. CDR3 DNA: TGTGCCAGTAGTACGCGACTAGCGGGGGCAGATACGCAGTATTTT.

A few counts support this clonotype. This chain links TRBV6-2 or TRBV6-3 with TRBJ2-7, with 7 nucleotides matching TRBD2. This CDR3 is built from 15 residues. Trimming at V came to 6 bases and at J to 6 bases, leaving 14 bases not matched to a gene. The germline gives CDR1 MNHEY, CDR2 SVGEGT. CDR3 amino acids: CASRGVRELISEQYF. For the CDR3, the DNA is TGTGCCAGCAGAGGTGTGCGGGAGCTAATTAGCGAGCAGTACTTC.

The chain joins TRBV27 to TRBJ2-1; D may be TRBD1 or TRBD2 (6 bases each). This CDR3 is built from 18 residues. V gave up 8 bases and J gave up 0 bases, with 23 bases separating them. Germline assignment: CDR1 MNHEY and CDR2 SMNVEV (reference sequence). CDR3 DNA sequence: TGTGCCAGCGCGGGGCTGCCTGGGGGCCAGATCTCCTACAATGAGCAGTTCTTC. It codes for CASAGLPGGQISYNEQFF.

The chain joins TRBV12-3 or TRBV12-4 to TRBJ1-2; 11 bases align to TRBD1. This CDR3 comprises 15 residues. V shed 5 bases, J shed 3 bases, and the junction held 5 bases outside the gene matches. The CDR3 here is CASSHRGQGDYGYTF. CDR3 bases: TGTGCCAGCAGTCACCGGGGACAGGGGGACTATGGCTACACCTTC.

Here the CDR3 reads CASSVRQGAYTEAFF. DNA of the CDR3: TGTGCCAGTAGTGTGAGACAGGGGGCCTACACTGAAGCTTTCTTT. This chain connects TRBV19 to TRBJ1-1, with 10 bases that match TRBD1. Germline V gene lookup returns CDR1 LNHDA and CDR2 SQIVND (reference sequence). This CDR3 is built from 15 residues. With V trimmed by 5 bases and J by 3 bases, 6 bases remained unmatched.

This clonotype occurred a few times. The chain is built from TRBV12-3 or TRBV12-4 and TRBJ2-7; D possibly corresponds to TRBD1 (6 bases). The CDR3 runs 17 residues. V lost 4 bases, J lost 7 bases, and 26 bases lay in between. DNA of the CDR3: TGTGCCAGCAGTTCCCTCAGTCTCTCAACAGGGACGAGGGAGCAGTACTTC. Protein product: CASSSLSLSTGTREQYF.

This clonotype came up many times. This rearrangement joins TRBV12-3 or TRBV12-4 to TRBJ2-1, with D possibly being TRBD2 (6 bases). This CDR3 is built from 14 residues. The ends were cut back, 4 bases at V and 6 bases at J, with 13 bases in the middle. In DNA, the CDR3 is TGTGCCAGCAGTTCCGGGACTTTGATCAATGAGCAGTTCTTC. Translated, it gives CASSSGTLINEQFF.

In its sample, this clonotype was seen once. CDR3 nucleotide sequence: TGTGCCAGCAGCCAAGTAACTACGCAGTATTTT. This encodes CASSQVTTQYF. The J gene is TRBJ2-3, the V gene TRBV14; D gene uncertain. This CDR3 has 11 residues. The V gene lost 1 base and the J gene lost 8 bases, with 4 bases spanning the gap. CDR1 is SGHDN, CDR2 FVKESK, per germline.

This clonotype was seen more than once but under ten times. The chain couples TRBV11-2 to TRBJ2-1; TRBD2 aligns across 7 bases. CDR3 size: 16 residues. Losses at the gene ends were 7 bases for V and 0 bases for J; bases not matched to a gene: 9. Germline CDR1 and CDR2: SGHAT and FQNNGV. As DNA, the CDR3 is TGTGCCAGCACCCCATCGTCGGGGGGCTCCTACAATGAGCAGTTCTTC. It codes for CASTPSSGGSYNEQFF.

This clonotype was counted between two and nine times. The gene calls are TRBV20-1 and TRBJ2-7, with D possibly TRBD2 on 6 matching bases. Trimming took 5 bases from V and 7 from J, leaving 18 bases between them. The CDR3 extends over 13 amino acids. Germline values: CDR1 DFQATT, CDR2 SNEGSKA (reference sequence). In DNA form, the CDR3 reads TGCAGTGCTCATACCCGCGGGGTGGGAGAGCAGTACTTC. Its protein product is CSAHTRGVGEQYF.

This chain uses TRBV20-1 with TRBJ2-2; possible D gene TRBD2, 7 bases. Deletions cut 3 bases from V and 0 bases from J, with 11 bases between. Germline values: CDR1 DFQATT, CDR2 SNEGSKA (reference sequence). The CDR3 totals 15 residues. In DNA, the CDR3 is TGCAGTGCTAGTGGGAGGGGGGCGAACACCGGGGAGCTGTTTTTT. Protein sequence: CSASGRGANTGELFF.

This clonotype counts as medium-sized. This rearrangement joins TRBV6-5 to TRBJ2-2; D ambiguous. In germline, CDR1 is MNHEY, CDR2 SVGAGI. The CDR3 loop spans 13 amino acids. Trimming pared 6 bases from V and 0 bases from J, leaving 5 bases between. The CDR3 DNA sequence: TGTGCCAGCAGCTACGCGAACACCGGGGAGCTGTTTTTT. Residues: CASSYANTGELFF.